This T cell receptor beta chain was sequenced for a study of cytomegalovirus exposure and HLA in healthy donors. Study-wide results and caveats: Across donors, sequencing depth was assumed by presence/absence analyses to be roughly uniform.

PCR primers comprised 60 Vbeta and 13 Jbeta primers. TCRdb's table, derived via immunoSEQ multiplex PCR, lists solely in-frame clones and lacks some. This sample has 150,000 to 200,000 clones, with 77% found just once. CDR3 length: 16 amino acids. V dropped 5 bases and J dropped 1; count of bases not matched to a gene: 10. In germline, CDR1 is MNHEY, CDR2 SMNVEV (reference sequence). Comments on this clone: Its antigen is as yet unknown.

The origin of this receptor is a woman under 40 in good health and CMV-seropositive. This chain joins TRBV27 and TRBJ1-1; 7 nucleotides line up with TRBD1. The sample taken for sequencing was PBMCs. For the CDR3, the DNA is TGTGCCAGCAGTCCCGGGACAGCCGCCTCGAACACTGAAGCTTTCTTT. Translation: CASSPGTAASNTEAFF.